This entry concerns a single T cell receptor beta chain. The record originates from a study of blood T cell repertoires in COVID-19. The wider study: Specimens from acute and convalescent COVID-19 originated in the United States, Italy and Spain.

V was shortened by 6 bases and J by 3 bases, with 9 bases between the two germline ends. There are 13 residues in the CDR3. CDR1 is KGHSH and CDR2 is LQKENI in the germline V gene. Generated by immunoSEQ multiplex PCR, the TCRdb table keeps only in-frame clones and is missing some. The sample has 100,000 to 150,000 clones; 88% are singletons. Specimen: peripheral blood. V is TRBV18 and J is TRBJ1-5; D may be TRBD1 (5 bases). This receptor was identified in a man aged 50-59 years with acute or convalescent COVID-19. This CDR3 reads CASSVGLNQPQHF. In DNA, the CDR3 is TGTGCCAGCTCCGTGGGGCTCAATCAGCCCCAGCATTTT.